This T cell receptor (beta chain) was identified in a study of vaccination and CD4 T cells after COVID-19. At the level of the study: The study enrolled six male and four female convalescents, two of whom were Hispanic. General study results and limits: In convalescent patients, a median approximately 86% of reactive clones appeared only post-vaccination.

Trimming removed 1 base at V and 0 bases at J, with 5 bases between. The CDR3 has 14 residues. CDR1 is LNHDA, CDR2 SQIVND, per germline (reference sequence). Scientists ran DNA taken from cultured CD4+ T cells through the Oncomine TCR Beta short-read assay for sequencing. TCRdb recomputed calls from the PCR reads with MiXCR, one row per CDR3 protein. The table shows more than 14,000 distinct CDR3 sequences, with roughly 50% occurring only once. As concerns this clonotype: Its antigen is still unknown.

Described treatment: roughly 10-day PBMC culture with coronavirus spike peptide pools or control peptides (ViraFEST assay). Sequencing used cultured CD4+ T cells from blood, obtained after SARS-CoV-2 vaccination. The chain employs TRBV19 and TRBJ2-3; D remains ambiguous. The TCR comes from a human donor with COVID-19. CDR3: CASSIGTSTDTQYF. The CDR3 DNA reads TGTGCCAGTAGTATAGGAACAAGCACAGATACGCAGTATTTT.